Presented here are 12 T cell receptor beta chains from one specimen sequenced in a study of blood T cell repertoires in COVID-19. Sequenced by immunoSEQ multiplex PCR; TCRdb stores in-frame clones only, minus some. The sample records hundreds of thousands of clones, 70% to 90% being singletons. Sequencing used peripheral blood. The receptors originated from a man in his late teens or twenties with active or convalescent COVID-19.

This chain uses TRBV24-1 with TRBJ2-1; 10 positions agree with TRBD1. After removal of 4 bases from V and 7 bases from J, the junction contained 6 bases not matched to a gene. Germline values: CDR1 KGHDR, CDR2 SFDVKD. The CDR3 is 15 residues long. CDR3 sequence: CATSDAGQGINEQFF. CDR3 in DNA: TGTGCCACCAGTGACGCGGGACAGGGGATTAATGAGCAGTTCTTC.

This sequence joins TRBV4-1 and TRBJ1-5; possible D gene TRBD1, 6 bases. Trimming removed 2 bases from V and 11 bases from J, with 22 bases in between. This CDR3 is 16 amino acids long. Per germline, CDR1 MGHRA and CDR2 YSYEKL. The CDR3 region is CASSQQLGAGNKSQHF. CDR3 DNA: TGCGCCAGCAGCCAACAACTGGGGGCAGGGAATAAGTCCCAGCATTTT.

The genes are TRBV5-1 and TRBJ1-5; D is unclear. The V end lost 4 bases, the J end lost 1 base, and 9 bases lay between the germline ends. Germline CDR1 SGHRS, CDR2 YFSETQ. The CDR3 has 14 residues. CDR3 sequence (DNA): TGCGCCAGCAGCCCGGGTTGGAGCAATCAGCCCCAGCATTTT. Amino acid sequence: CASSPGWSNQPQHF.

J is TRBJ2-7 and V is TRBV28; maybe TRBD2 (5 bases). This CDR3 contains 15 residues. Deletions cut 7 bases from V and 0 bases from J, with 16 bases between. Germline V gene lookup returns CDR1 MDHEN and CDR2 SYDVKM. The CDR3 loop is CASTLGGSSSYEQYF. As DNA, the CDR3 is TGTGCCAGCACCCTTGGTGGGAGCAGCTCCTACGAGCAGTACTTC.

The chain is built from TRBV25-1 and TRBJ1-1; D gene ambiguous. Between the trimmed V and J ends, which lost 2 bases and 6 bases, there was a span of 13 bases. The CDR3 runs to 14 residues. In germline, CDR1 is MGHDK, CDR2 SYGVNS. The CDR3 nucleotides read TGTGCCAGCAGTGAAGCTGCGGCGAAGGCTGAAGCTTTCTTT. It translates to CASSEAAAKAEAFF. Filled out from reference TRBV25-1 and TRBJ1-1, the complete variable domain reads EADIYQTPRYLVIGTGKKITLECSQTMGHDKMYWYQQDPGMELHLIHYSYGVNSTEKGDLSSESTVSRIRTEHFPLTLESARPSHTSQYLCASSEAAAKAEAFFGQGTRLTVV.

The chain joins TRBV4-2 to TRBJ2-7, with 7 bases matching TRBD1. The CDR3 totals 14 residues. J lost 0 bases, V lost 3 bases, and 2 bases had no gene match. Per the germline V gene, CDR1 is LGHNA and CDR2 is YNFKEQ. CDR3 protein: CASSQTGSSYEQYF. CDR3 nucleotide sequence: TGTGCCAGCAGCCAGACAGGGAGCTCCTACGAGCAGTACTTC.

This sequence joins TRBV7-2 and TRBJ1-2; 7 bases are a match to TRBD1. There are 14 residues in the CDR3. Germline trimming cut 1 base from V and 2 bases from J; bases unmatched to any gene: 1. CDR1 is SGHTA and CDR2 is FQGNSA in the germline V gene. The CDR3 is CASSLVGQNYGYTF. CDR3 sequence (DNA): TGTGCCAGCAGCTTAGTGGGACAGAACTATGGCTACACCTTC.

V usage is TRBV3-1 (or the pseudogene TRBV3-2) and J usage is TRBJ1-1, with D uncertain. The germline V and J ends were trimmed by 0 bases and 8 bases, with 16 bases remaining between them. The CDR3 covers 15 residues. Germline CDR1 LGHDT, CDR2 YNNKEL (reference sequence). CDR3 protein: CASSQDRWFTPEAFF. CDR3 coding DNA: TGTGCCAGCAGCCAAGATCGGTGGTTTACTCCCGAAGCTTTCTTT.

This sequence joins TRBV30 and TRBJ2-5; 7 nucleotides match TRBD2. The CDR3 is made up of 16 amino acids. With 2 bases clipped from V and 2 bases from J, the junction kept 11 bases outside the gene matches. Germline V lookup: CDR1 GTSNPN, CDR2 SVGIG (reference sequence). CDR3 nucleotide sequence: TGTGCCTGGAGTCGGGGGGTCAATTACCAACAAGAGACCCAGTACTTC. Translated: CAWSRGVNYQQETQYF.

CDR3 in amino acids: CASSSLSGASYEQYF. CDR3 DNA sequence: TGTGCCAGCAGCTCGCTGAGCGGGGCATCCTACGAGCAGTACTTC. The chain links TRBV7-2 to TRBJ2-7; 7 bases match TRBD2. V lost 4 bases to trimming and J lost 1 base; unmatched junction nucleotides: 7. The CDR3 has 15 amino acids. The germline V gene encodes CDR1 SGHTA and CDR2 FQGNSA.

V gene TRBV10-3 combines with J gene TRBJ1-5; 8 positions match TRBD1. Looked up from germline, CDR1 is ENHRY and CDR2 is SYGVKD. The trim removed 4 bases at V and 3 bases at J, leaving 5 bases unmatched. This CDR3 has 15 residues. In nucleotides, the CDR3 is TGTGCCATCAGTGGCGGACAGGGATCCAATCAGCCCCAGCATTTT. Amino acid sequence: CAISGGQGSNQPQHF.

This chain links TRBV6-5 with TRBJ2-1; 8 bases match TRBD1. Per germline, CDR1 MNHEY and CDR2 SVGAGI. Trimming took 6 bases from V and 8 from J; bases not matched to a gene: 9. CDR3 length: 14 amino acids. CDR3 protein: CASSNDRGGDEQFF. The CDR3 DNA reads TGTGCCAGCAGCAATGACAGGGGAGGCGATGAGCAGTTCTTC.